This TCR beta chain was identified in a study of OX40 agonist ivuxolimab in advanced cancers. Sequencing used immunoSEQ multiplex PCR; TCRdb keeps in-frame clones, though not all of them. This sample has 100,000 to 130,000 clones, with approximately 90% found just once. The junction had 10 bases not matched to a gene; V was cut back by 4 bases and J by 7 bases. CDR1 is MNHNS, CDR2 SASEGT, per germline. The CDR3 is 16 residues long. This receptor was taken from an adult with an advanced solid tumor such as melanoma, head and neck, liver or kidney cancer. The rearrangement uses TRBV6-1 and TRBJ2-7; 13 bases are shared with TRBD2. The specimen was CD4+ or CD8+ T cells sorted from blood, collected in a trial of the OX40 agonist ivuxolimab. CDR3 residues: CASSGTSGSFLGEQYF. Here the CDR3 DNA reads TGTGCCAGCAGTGGGACTAGCGGGAGCTTCCTGGGGGAGCAGTACTTC.